The sequence of this T cell receptor beta chain was determined in a study of response to subunit inactivated influenza vaccine. TCRdb passed the RT-PCR reads through MiXCR, listing each CDR3 protein once. The table shows some 550,000 distinct CDR3 sequences, with approximately 24% occurring only once. Germline-derived CDR1 and CDR2 are DFQATT and SNEGSKA (reference sequence). The CDR3 has 14 residues. V lost 2 bases and J lost 0, with 5 bases in between. Findings and limits, study-wide: Seasonal influenza vaccination, on each occasion, was suggested by the authors to recruit few new T cells.

This clonotype turned up a few times. The antigen remains undetermined. The sample was also reused in another study, on T cells expressing NK-cell markers. That report notes: A 5'RACE template switching approach incorporating UMIs was used to make TCR beta cDNA. Sorted CD3+CD56+NKG2C+, CD3+CD56+NKG2C- and CD3+CD56-NKG2C+ T cells provided the TCR beta repertoires. Also leading the CD3+CD56-NKG2C+ fraction in a handful of donors were these clonotypes.

The J gene is TRBJ2-6, the V gene TRBV20-1; D is unclear. This material consisted of CD4+ T cells sorted from PBMCs, taken 11 to 12 days after vaccination. The source of this sequence is a man aged 50 to 59 who received an inactivated influenza vaccine. CDR3 DNA sequence: TGCAGTGCTAGATATCGCTCTGGGGCCAACGTCCTGACTTTC. The encoded protein is CSARYRSGANVLTF.